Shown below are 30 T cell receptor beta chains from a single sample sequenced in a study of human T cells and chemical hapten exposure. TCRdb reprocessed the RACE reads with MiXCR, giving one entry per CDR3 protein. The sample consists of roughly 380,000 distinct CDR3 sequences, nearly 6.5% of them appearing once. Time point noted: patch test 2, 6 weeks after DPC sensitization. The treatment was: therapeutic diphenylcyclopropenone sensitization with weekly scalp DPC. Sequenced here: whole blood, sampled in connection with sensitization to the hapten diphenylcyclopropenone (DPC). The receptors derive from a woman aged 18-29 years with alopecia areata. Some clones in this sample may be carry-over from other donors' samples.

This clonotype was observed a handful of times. The DNA for the CDR3 is TGTGCCAGTAGTCTTCGGTATTGGAGGGCCTTTAATGAAAAACTGTTTTTT. Amino acid sequence: CASSLRYWRAFNEKLFF. This chain uses TRBV19 with TRBJ1-4; D is undetermined. The CDR3 has 17 residues. Germline values: CDR1 LNHDA, CDR2 SQIVND (reference sequence). Trimming removed 5 bases at V and 4 bases at J, with 20 bases between. Complete variable domain (other parts from reference TRBV19 and TRBJ1-4): DGGITQSPKYLFRKEGQNVTLSCEQNLNHDAMYWYRQDPGQGLRLIYYSQIVNDFQKGDIAEGYSVSREKKESFPLTVTSAQKNPTAFYLCASSLRYWRAFNEKLFFGSGTQLSVL.

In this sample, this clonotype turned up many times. In DNA, the CDR3 is TGTGCCAGCAGTTACGGAGCCGGGACTGGCCCGTACTTC. Its protein product is CASSYGAGTGPYF. The rearrangement joins TRBV6-6 to TRBJ2-4, with a weak D call TRBD2 (6 bases). CDR1 is MNHNY, CDR2 SVGAGI, per germline (reference sequence). V was trimmed by 2 bases and J by 15 bases, leaving 17 bases between them. The CDR3 runs 13 residues.

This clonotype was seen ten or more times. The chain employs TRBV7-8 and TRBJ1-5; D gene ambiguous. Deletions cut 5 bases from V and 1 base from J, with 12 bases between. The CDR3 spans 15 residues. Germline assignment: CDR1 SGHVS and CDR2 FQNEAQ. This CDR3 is CASSLRRVSNQPQHF. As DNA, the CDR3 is TGTGCCAGCAGCCTCCGTCGGGTCAGCAATCAGCCCCAGCATTTT. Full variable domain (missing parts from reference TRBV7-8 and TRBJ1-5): GAGVSQSPRYKVAKRGQDVALRCDPISGHVSLFWYQQALGQGPEFLTYFQNEAQLDKSGLPSDRFFAERPEGSVSTLKIQRTQQEDSAVYLCASSLRRVSNQPQHFGDGTRLSIL.

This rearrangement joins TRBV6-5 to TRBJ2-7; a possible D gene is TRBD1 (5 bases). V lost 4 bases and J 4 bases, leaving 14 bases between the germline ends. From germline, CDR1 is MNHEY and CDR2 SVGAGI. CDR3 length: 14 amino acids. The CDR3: CASSLWQGRYEQYF. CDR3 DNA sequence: TGTGCCAGCAGTTTGTGGCAGGGCCGGTACGAGCAGTACTTC.

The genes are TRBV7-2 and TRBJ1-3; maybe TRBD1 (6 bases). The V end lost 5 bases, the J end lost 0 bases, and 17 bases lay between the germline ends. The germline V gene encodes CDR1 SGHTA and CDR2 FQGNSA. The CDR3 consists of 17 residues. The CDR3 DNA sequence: TGTGCCAGCAGCCCCCGTGCGGACAGCTTCTCTGGAAACACCATATATTTT. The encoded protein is CASSPRADSFSGNTIYF.

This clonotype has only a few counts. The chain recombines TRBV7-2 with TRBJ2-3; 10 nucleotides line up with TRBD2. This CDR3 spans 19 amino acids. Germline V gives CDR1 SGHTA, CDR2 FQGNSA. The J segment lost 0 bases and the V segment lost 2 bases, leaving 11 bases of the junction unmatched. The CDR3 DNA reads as TGTGCCAGCAGCTTACGATCTAGCGGGGGACCCACTAGCACAGATACGCAGTATTTT. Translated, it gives CASSLRSSGGPTSTDTQYF.

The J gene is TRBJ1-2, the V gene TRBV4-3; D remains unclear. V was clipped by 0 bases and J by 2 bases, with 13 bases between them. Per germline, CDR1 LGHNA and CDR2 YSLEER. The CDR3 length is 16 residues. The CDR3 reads CASSQDLGRSNYGYTF. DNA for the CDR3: TGCGCCAGCAGCCAAGATTTGGGGAGGTCGAACTATGGCTACACCTTC.

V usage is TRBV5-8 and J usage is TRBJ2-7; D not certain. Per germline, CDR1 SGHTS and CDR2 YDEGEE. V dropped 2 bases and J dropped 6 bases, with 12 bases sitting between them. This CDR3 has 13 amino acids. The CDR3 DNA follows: TGTGCCAGCAGCTTAAGGGAAGGATCCGAGCAGTACTTC. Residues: CASSLREGSEQYF.

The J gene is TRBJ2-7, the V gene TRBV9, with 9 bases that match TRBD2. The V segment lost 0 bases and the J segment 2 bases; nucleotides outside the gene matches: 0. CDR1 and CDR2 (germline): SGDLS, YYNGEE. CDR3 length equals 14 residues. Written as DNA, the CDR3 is TGTGCCAGCAGCGTAGGCGGGGGGGCCTACGAGCAGTACTTC. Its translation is CASSVGGGAYEQYF.

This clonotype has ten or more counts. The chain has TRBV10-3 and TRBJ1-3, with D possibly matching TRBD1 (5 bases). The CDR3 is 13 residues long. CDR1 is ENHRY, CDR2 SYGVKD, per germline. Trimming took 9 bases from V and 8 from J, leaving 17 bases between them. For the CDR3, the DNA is TGTGCCATAGGAGGTCCCCGAGGGGACACCATATATTTT. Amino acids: CAIGGPRGDTIYF.

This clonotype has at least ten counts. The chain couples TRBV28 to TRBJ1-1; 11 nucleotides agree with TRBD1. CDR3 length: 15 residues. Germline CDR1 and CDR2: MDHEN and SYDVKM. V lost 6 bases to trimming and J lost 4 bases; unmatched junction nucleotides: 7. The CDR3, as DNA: TGTGCCAGCAGCCCTCCCGGGACAGGGGGCACTGAAGCTTTCTTT. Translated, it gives CASSPPGTGGTEAFF.

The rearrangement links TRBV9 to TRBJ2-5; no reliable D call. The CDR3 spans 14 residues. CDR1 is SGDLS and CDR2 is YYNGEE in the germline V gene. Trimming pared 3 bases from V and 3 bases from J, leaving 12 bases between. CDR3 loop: CASSGKSPKETQYF. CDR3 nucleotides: TGTGCCAGCAGCGGAAAAAGTCCCAAAGAGACCCAGTACTTC. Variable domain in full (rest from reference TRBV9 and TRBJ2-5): DSGVTQTPKHLITATGQRVTLRCSPRSGDLSVYWYQQSLDQGLQFLIQYYNGEERAKGNILERFSAQQFPDLHSELNLSSLELGDSALYFCASSGKSPKETQYFGPGTRLLVL.

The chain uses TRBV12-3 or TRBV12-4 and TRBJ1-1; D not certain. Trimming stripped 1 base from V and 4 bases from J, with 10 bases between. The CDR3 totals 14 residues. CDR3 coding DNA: TGTGCCAGCAGTTTAGGAGTGTTGGGCACTGAAGCTTTCTTT. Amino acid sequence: CASSLGVLGTEAFF.

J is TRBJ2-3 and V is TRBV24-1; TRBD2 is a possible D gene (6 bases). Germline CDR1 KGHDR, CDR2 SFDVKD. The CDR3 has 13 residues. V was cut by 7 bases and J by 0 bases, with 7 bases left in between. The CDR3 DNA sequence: TGTGCCACCAGGGAGGGGAGCACAGATACGCAGTATTTT. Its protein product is CATREGSTDTQYF.

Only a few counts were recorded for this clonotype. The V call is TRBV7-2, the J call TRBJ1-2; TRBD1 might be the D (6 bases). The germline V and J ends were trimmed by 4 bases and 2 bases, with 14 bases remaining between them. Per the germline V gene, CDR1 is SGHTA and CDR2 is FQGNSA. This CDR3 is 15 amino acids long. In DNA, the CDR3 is TGTGCCAGCAGCTCAGGGGACCTTTTAAACTATGGCTACACCTTC. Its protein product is CASSSGDLLNYGYTF.

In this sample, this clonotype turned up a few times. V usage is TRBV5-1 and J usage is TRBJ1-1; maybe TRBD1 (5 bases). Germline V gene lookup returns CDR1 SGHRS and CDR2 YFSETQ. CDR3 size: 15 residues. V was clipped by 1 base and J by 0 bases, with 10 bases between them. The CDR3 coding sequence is TGCGCCAGCAGCTTGTTTGACAGATTGAACACTGAAGCTTTCTTT. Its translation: CASSLFDRLNTEAFF.

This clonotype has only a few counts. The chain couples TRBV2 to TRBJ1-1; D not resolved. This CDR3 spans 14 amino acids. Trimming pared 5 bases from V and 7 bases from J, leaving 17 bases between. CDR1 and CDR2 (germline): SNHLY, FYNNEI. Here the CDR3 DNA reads TGTGCCAGCAGTACCTACGGCTTTGCCGATGAAGCTTTCTTT. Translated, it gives CASSTYGFADEAFF.

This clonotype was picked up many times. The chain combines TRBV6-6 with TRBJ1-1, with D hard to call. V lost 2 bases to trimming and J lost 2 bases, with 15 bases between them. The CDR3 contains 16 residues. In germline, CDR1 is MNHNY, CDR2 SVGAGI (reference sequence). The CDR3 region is CASSYRISHLNTEAFF. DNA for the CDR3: TGTGCCAGCAGTTACCGGATCTCCCACCTCAACACTGAAGCTTTCTTT.

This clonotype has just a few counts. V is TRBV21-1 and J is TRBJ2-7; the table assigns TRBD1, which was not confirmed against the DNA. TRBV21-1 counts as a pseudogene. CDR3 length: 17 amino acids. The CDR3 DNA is TGTGCCAGCAGCAAAGGAGGGGAGACAGGGCGATCCTACGAGCAGTACTTC. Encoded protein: CASSKGGETGRSYEQYF.

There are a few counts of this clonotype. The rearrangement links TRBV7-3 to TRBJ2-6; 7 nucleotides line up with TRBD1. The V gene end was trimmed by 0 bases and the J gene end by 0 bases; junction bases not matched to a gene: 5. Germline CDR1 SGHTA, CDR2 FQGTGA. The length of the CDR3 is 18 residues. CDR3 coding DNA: TGTGCCAGCAGCTTAACCCCGGGACAGCTCTCTGGGGCCAACGTCCTGACTTTC. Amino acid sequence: CASSLTPGQLSGANVLTF.

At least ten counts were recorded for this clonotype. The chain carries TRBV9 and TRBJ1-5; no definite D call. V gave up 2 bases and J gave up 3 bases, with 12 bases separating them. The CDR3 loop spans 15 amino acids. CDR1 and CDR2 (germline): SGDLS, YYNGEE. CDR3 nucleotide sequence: TGTGCCAGCAGCGTGGACCCCCTTATCAATCAGCCCCAGCATTTT. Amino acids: CASSVDPLINQPQHF.

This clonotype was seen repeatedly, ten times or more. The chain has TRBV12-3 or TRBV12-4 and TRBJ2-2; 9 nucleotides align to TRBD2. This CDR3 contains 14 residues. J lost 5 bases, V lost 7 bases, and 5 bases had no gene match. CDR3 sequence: CASKRGAGTGELFF. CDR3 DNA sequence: TGTGCCAGCAAGCGGGGGGCGGGGACCGGGGAGCTGTTTTTT.

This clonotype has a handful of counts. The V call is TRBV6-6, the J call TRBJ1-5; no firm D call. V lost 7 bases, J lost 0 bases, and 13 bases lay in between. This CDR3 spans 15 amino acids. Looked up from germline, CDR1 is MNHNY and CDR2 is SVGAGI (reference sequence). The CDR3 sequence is CASTLTVYSNQPQHF. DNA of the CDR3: TGTGCCAGCACCCTTACGGTTTATAGCAATCAGCCCCAGCATTTT.

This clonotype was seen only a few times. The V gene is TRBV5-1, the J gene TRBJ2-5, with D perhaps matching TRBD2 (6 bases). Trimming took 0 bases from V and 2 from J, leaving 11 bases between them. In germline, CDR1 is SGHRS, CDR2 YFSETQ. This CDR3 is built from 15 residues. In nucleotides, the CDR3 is TGCGCCAGCAGCTTGGACCCGGGGGTTCAAGAGACCCAGTACTTC. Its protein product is CASSLDPGVQETQYF.

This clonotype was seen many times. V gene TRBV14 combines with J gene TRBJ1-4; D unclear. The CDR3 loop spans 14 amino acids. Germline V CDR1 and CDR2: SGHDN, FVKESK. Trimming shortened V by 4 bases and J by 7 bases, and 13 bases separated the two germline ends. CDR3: CASSPRVGSEKLFF. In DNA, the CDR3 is TGTGCCAGCAGCCCCCGGGTCGGCAGTGAAAAACTGTTTTTT.

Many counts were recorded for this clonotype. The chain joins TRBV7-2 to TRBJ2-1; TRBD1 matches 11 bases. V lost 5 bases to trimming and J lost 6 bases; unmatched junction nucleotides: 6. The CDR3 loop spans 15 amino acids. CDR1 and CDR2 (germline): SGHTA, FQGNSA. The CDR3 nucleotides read TGTGCCAGCAGCCCCCGGGACAGGGGGTCCAATGAGCAGTTCTTC. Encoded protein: CASSPRDRGSNEQFF.

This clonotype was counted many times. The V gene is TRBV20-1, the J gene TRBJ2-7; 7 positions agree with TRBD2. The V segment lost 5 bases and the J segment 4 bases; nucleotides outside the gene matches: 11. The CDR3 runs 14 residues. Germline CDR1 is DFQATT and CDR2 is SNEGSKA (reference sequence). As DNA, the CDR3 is TGCAGTGCTCCCCAGGAGCAGGGAGGGTACGAGCAGTACTTC. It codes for CSAPQEQGGYEQYF.

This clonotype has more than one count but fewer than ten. In DNA, the CDR3 is TGCAGTGCTAGAGCGTACCGGACGGACCCTATGAACACTGAAGCTTTCTTT. Protein sequence: CSARAYRTDPMNTEAFF. This chain links TRBV20-1 with TRBJ1-1, with D unclear. CDR1 is DFQATT and CDR2 is SNEGSKA in the germline V gene (reference sequence). This CDR3 region has 17 residues. V shed 1 base and J shed 0 bases, with 18 bases lying between them.

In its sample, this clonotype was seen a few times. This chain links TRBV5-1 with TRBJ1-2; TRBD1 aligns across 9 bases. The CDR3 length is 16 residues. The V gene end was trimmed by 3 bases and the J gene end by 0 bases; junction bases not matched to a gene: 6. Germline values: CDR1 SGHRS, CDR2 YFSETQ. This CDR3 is CASSSLTGGTNYGYTF. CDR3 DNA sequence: TGCGCCAGCAGCTCACTTACAGGGGGCACTAACTATGGCTACACCTTC.

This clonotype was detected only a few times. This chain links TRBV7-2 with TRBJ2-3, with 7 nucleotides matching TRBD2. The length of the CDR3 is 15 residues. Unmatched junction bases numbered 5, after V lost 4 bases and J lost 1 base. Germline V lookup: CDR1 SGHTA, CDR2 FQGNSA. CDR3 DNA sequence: TGTGCCAGCAGCTCCACGGGACTACGCACAGATACGCAGTATTTT. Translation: CASSSTGLRTDTQYF. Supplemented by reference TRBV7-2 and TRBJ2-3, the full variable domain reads GAGVSQSPSNKVTEKGKDVELRCDPISGHTALYWYRQSLGQGLEFLIYFQGNSAPDKSGLPSDRFSAERTGGSVSTLTIQRTQQEDSAVYLCASSSTGLRTDTQYFGPGTRLTVL.